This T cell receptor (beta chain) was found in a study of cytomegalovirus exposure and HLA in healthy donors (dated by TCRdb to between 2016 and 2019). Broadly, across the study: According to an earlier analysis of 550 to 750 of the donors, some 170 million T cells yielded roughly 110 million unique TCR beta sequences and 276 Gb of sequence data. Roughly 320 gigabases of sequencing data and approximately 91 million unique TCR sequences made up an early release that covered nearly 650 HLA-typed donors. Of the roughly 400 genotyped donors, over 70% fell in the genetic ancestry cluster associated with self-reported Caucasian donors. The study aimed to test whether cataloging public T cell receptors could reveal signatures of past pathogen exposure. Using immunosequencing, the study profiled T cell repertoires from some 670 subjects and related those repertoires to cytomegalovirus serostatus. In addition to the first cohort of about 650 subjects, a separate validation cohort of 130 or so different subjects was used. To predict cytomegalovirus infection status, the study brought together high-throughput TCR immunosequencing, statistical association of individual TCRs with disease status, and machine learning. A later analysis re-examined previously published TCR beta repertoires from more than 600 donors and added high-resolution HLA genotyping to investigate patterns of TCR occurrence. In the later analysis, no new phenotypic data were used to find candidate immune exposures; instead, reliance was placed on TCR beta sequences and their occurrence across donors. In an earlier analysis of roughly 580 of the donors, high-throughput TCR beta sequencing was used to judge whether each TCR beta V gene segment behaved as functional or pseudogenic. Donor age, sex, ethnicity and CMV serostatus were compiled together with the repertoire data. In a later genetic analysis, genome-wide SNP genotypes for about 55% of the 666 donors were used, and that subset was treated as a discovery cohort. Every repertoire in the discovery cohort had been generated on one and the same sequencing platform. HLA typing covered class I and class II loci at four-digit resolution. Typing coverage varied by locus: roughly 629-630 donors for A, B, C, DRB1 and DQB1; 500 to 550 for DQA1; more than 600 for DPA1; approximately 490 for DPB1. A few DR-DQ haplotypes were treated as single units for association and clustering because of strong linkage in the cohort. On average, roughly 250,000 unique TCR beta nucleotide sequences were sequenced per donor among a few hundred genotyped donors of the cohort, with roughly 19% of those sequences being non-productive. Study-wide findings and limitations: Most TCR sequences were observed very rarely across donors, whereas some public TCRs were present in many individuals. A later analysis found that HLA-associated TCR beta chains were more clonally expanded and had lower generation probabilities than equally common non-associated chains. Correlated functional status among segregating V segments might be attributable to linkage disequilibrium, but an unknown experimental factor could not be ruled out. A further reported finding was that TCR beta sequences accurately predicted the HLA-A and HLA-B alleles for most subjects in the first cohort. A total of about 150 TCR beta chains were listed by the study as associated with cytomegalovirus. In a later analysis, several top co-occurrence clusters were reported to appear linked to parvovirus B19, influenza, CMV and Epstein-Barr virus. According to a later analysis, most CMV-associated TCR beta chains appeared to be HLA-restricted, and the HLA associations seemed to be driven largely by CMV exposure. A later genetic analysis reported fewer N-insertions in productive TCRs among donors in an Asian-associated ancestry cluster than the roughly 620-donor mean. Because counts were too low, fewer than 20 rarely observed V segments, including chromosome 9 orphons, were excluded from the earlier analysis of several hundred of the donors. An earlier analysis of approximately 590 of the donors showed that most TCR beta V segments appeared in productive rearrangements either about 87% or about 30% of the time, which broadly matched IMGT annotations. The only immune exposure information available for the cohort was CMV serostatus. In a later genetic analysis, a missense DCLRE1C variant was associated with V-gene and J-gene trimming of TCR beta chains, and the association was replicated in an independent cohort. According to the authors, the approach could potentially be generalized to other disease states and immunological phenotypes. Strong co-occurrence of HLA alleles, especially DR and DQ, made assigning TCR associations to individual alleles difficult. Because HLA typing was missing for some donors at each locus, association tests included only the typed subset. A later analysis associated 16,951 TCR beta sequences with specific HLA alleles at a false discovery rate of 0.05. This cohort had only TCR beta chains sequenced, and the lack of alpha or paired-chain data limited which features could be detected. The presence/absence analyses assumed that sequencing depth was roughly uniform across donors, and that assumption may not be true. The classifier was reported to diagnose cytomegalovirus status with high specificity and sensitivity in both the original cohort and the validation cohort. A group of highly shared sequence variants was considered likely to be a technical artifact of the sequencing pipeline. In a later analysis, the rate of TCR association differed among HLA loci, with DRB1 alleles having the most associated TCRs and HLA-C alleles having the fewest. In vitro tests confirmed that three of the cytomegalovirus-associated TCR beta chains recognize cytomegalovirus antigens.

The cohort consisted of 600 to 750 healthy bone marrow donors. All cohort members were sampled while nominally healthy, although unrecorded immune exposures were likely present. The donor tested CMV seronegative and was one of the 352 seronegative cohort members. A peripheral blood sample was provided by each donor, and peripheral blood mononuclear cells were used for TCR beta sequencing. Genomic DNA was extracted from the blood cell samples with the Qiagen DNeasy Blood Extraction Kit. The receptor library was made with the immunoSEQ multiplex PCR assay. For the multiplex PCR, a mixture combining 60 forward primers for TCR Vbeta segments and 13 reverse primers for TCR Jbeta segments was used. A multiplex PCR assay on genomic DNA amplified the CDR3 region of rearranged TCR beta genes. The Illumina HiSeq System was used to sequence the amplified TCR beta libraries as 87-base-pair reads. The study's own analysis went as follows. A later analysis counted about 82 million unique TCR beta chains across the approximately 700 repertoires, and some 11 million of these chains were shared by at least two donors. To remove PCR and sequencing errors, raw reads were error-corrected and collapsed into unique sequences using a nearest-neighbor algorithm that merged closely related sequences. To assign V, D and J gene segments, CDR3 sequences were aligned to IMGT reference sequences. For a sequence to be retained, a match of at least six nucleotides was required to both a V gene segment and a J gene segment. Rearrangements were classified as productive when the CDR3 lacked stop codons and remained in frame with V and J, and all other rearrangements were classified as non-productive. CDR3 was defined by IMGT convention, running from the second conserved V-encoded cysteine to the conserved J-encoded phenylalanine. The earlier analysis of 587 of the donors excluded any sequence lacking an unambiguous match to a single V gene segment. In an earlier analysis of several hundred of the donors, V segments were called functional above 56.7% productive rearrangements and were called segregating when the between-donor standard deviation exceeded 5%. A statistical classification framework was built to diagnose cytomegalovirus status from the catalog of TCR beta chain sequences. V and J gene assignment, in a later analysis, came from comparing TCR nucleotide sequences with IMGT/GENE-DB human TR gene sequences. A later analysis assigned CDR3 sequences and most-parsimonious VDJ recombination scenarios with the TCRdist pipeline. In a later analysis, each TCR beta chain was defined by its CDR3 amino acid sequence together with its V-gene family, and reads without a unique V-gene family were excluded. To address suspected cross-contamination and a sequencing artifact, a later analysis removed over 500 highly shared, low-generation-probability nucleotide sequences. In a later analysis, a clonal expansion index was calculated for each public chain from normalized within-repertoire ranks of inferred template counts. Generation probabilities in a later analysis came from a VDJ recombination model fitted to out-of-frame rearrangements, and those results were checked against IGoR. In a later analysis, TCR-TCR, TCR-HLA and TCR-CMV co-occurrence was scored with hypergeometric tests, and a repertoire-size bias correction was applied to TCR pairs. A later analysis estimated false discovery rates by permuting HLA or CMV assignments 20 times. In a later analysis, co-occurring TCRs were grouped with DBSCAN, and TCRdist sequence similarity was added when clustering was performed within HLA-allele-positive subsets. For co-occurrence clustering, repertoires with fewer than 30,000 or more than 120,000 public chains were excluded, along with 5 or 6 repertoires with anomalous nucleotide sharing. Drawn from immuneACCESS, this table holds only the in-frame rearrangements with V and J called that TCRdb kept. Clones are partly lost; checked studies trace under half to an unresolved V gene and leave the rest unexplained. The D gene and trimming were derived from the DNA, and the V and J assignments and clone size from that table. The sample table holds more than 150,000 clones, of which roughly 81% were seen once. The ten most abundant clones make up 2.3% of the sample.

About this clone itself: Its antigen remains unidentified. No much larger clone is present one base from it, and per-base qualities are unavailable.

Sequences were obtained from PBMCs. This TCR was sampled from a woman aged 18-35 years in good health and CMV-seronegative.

The sequence in DNA is TGTGCTAGTGGCTGGGGGGGAGGGCCCCCCGAGACCCAGTACTTC. Its translation reads: CASGWGGGPPETQYF. Rearrangement joined TRBV12-5 to TRBJ2-5; TRBD2 aligns with 7 central bases. V trim: 6 bases; J trim: 5 bases; unmatched bases: 12. As encoded in the germline V gene, CDR1 is LGHNT while CDR2 is FRNRAP. The CDR3, from cysteine to phenylalanine, totals 15 residues. Kept here is only the CDR3 DNA, which spans 45 bases and is read in frame from base 1.